This T cell receptor beta chain was found in a study of blood T cell repertoires in COVID-19. Study-level background: COVID-19 samples from acute and convalescent phases originated in the United States, Italy and Spain. From T cells, B-cell-depleted T cells, or PBMCs came the material, which was cDNA or gDNA.

Judged by abundance, this clone is medium-sized. Looked up from germline, CDR1 is SGHRS and CDR2 is YFSETQ. The V gene end was trimmed by 3 bases and the J gene end by 5 bases; junction bases not matched to a gene: 6. The CDR3 totals 17 residues. Using immunoSEQ multiplex PCR, the repertoire was profiled, and TCRdb retains in-frame clones only, with some absent. The table includes 60,000 to 65,000 clones, 88% detected once. The clonotype originates from a man in his fifties or sixties with active COVID-19. The sequenced sample was peripheral blood. The chain couples TRBV5-1 to TRBJ2-3, with 16 bases identical to TRBD2. In DNA, the CDR3 is TGCGCCAGCAGCTCGGGACTAGCGGGGGGGCTTAAAGATACGCAGTATTTT. Its translation is CASSSGLAGGLKDTQYF.